This TCR beta chain was documented in a study of neoadjuvant nivolumab and ipilimumab in lung cancer. This CDR3 spans 15 amino acids. Between the trimmed V and J ends, which lost 2 bases and 6 bases, there was a span of 17 bases. CDR1 is GTSNPN and CDR2 is SVGIG in the germline V gene (reference sequence). The protocol was immunoSEQ multiplex PCR, while the TCRdb copy is restricted to in-frame clones and leaves out a portion. The table includes about 1,800 clones, around 86% detected once. Study outcomes and limitations: Compared with tumor-adjacent uninvolved lung, resected tumors showed greater richness and clonality. Only a single major-pathologic-response sample was available for clonality analysis. From pretherapy to surgery, tumor richness and clonality rose with dual therapy. Pretherapy blood TCR richness correlated positively with resected tumor richness.

The sample holds a few counts of this clone. Its antigen is unidentified. The rearrangement joins TRBV30 to TRBJ1-5, with D unresolved. Material: adjacent normal lung tissue, obtained after neoadjuvant nivolumab, alone or with ipilimumab, at or shortly before surgery. The sequence was collected from an adult with non-small cell lung cancer. The chain's CDR3 is CAWSLGVRGSQPQHF. In nucleotides, the CDR3 is TGTGCCTGGAGTCTGGGAGTCCGAGGGAGTCAGCCCCAGCATTTT.